These T cell receptor beta chains were read from a single sample in a study of blood T cell repertoires in COVID-19. The assay was immunoSEQ multiplex PCR, and TCRdb's table has in-frame clones only and misses some. The data contain about 110,000 clones, around 90% of them singletons. Sequencing was done on a sample of peripheral blood. These receptors all come from a human donor in a cohort sampled during active COVID-19. CDR3s include the opening cysteine and the closing phenylalanine or tryptophan. The D gene is left open where the match is weak. Rows give clone size only sometimes, using once, few, many, or a class for an expanded clone.

clone_size	d_call	v_call	j_call	cdr3_nt	cdr3_aa
.	.	TRBV10-3	TRBJ2-7	TGTGCCATCAGTGAGTCAGGGGCCACCTACGAGCAGTACTTC	CAISESGATYEQYF
.	TRBD1	TRBV29-1	TRBJ1-2	TGCAGCGTCGGGACAGGGAGTAACTATGGCTACACCTTC	CSVGTGSNYGYTF
once	TRBD1	TRBV2	TRBJ2-5	TGTGCCAGCACTACCTCCCACCTCACAGGGGCAGAGACCCAGTACTTC	CASTTSHLTGAETQYF
once	.	TRBV11-2	TRBJ2-2	TGTGCCAGCGAACAGCCGAACACCGGGGAGCTGTTTTTT	CASEQPNTGELFF
.	TRBD1	TRBV6-6	TRBJ2-7	TGTGCCAGCAGGTACCAGGGACAGACACGCTACGAGCAGTACTTC	CASRYQGQTRYEQYF
once	TRBD1	TRBV6-5	TRBJ1-2	TGTGCCAGCAGTTATGACAGGGAGAGCAACTATGGCTACACCTTC	CASSYDRESNYGYTF
.	.	TRBV9	TRBJ2-7	TGTGCCAGCAGCGTACCAGGGTCAGGCGAGCAGTACTTC	CASSVPGSGEQYF
few	.	TRBV2	TRBJ2-1	TGTGCCAGCAGTGAATTCAGGGTTAATGAGCAGTTCTTC	CASSEFRVNEQFF
.	.	TRBV3-1/TRBV3-2	TRBJ1-6	TGTGCCAGCAGCCTCGACAGTTTCTATTCACCCCTCCACTTT	CASSLDSFYSPLHF
.	.	TRBV2	TRBJ2-2	TGTGCCAGCAGCGATAGGGGCCCGGACACCGGGGAGCTGTTTTTT	CASSDRGPDTGELFF
.	.	TRBV2	TRBJ1-1	TGTGCCAGCAGTGTTAGGGGCGGGGACACTGAAGCTTTCTTT	CASSVRGGDTEAFF
.	TRBD1	TRBV6-7	TRBJ2-1	TGTGCCAGCAGTTACCCCCGGGACAGCCCCTACAATGAGCAGTTCTTC	CASSYPRDSPYNEQFF
.	TRBD2	TRBV4-1	TRBJ2-3	TGCGCCAGCAGCCGTACTAGCGGGGGGACCACAGATACGCAGTATTTT	CASSRTSGGTTDTQYF
.	TRBD1	TRBV3-1/TRBV3-2	TRBJ2-2	TGTGCCAGCAGCCAAGCAGGGGGCTCCGGGGAGCTGTTTTTT	CASSQAGGSGELFF
.	.	TRBV9	TRBJ2-1	TGTGCCAGCAGCGTAGGTGCCCTCCGCCGGGACAATGAGCAGTTCTTC	CASSVGALRRDNEQFF